The sequence of this T cell receptor beta chain was determined in a study of blood T cell repertoires in COVID-19. Unmatched junction bases numbered 1, after V lost 1 base and J lost 4 bases. The CDR3 consists of 15 residues. Germline V lookup: CDR1 LGHNA, CDR2 YSLEER. The protocol was immunoSEQ multiplex PCR, while the TCRdb copy is restricted to in-frame clones and leaves out a portion. The sample records about 250,000 clones, 70% to 90% being singletons. This clone was counted a single time. Sequencing was performed on peripheral blood. The V call is TRBV4-3, the J call TRBJ2-5, with 12 bases matching TRBD1. This sequence originates from a man between 18 and 35 years old with active or convalescent COVID-19. The DNA of the CDR3 is TGCGCCAGCAGCCAAGGGGACAGGGGGCTAGAGACCCAGTACTTC. Amino acids: CASSQGDRGLETQYF.